This is a list of T cell receptor beta chains from one sample in a study of pediatric ulcerative colitis. Sequencing used immunoSEQ multiplex PCR; TCRdb keeps in-frame clones, though not all of them. Of about 64,000 clones in the sample, 70% to 80% were seen once. The sequencing input was blood. Source of these receptors: a boy younger than 18 with moderate ulcerative colitis. Both conserved end residues are part of each CDR3. The order of the fields is D gene, J gene, clone size, V gene, CDR3 DNA, CDR3 protein. The D gene is left open where the match is weak. The size field is filled for only some rows; it gives once, few, many or a size class.

TRBD2 TRBJ2-5 - TRBV4-1 TGCGCCAGCAGCCAAGAAGGTGGAGTAGCGGGACGGGAGACCCAGTACTTC CASSQEGGVAGRETQYF
- TRBJ1-5 - TRBV6-6 TGTGCCAGCAGCTACGGGGGGGAGGGTCAGCCCCAGCATTTT CASSYGGEGQPQHF
TRBD1 TRBJ1-2 - TRBV7-9 TGTGCCAGCAGCTTAGACAGGGGCCATGGCTACACCTTC CASSLDRGHGYTF
- TRBJ2-3 once TRBV10-1 TGCGCCAGCAGTGAGGATGGATCCACCGCGCTCCCCACAGATACGCAGTATTTT CASSEDGSTALPTDTQYF
- TRBJ1-4 - TRBV2 TGTGCCAGCACCTTACGGGGGGGGCCCCAAAGGACTAATGAAAAACTGTTTTTT CASTLRGGPQRTNEKLFF
- TRBJ2-1 few TRBV4-3 TGCGCCAGCAGCCAAGATCGCACTAGCTATGAGCAGTTCTTC CASSQDRTSYEQFF
- TRBJ2-1 - TRBV25-1 TGTGCCAGCACCCCCGGCACAATAGACAATGAGCAGTTCTTC CASTPGTIDNEQFF
- TRBJ2-2 - TRBV7-2 TGTGCCAGCAGCTCAACGGACTCCCGTAACACCGGGGAGCTGTTTTTT CASSSTDSRNTGELFF
- TRBJ1-1 - TRBV4-2 TGTGCCAGCAGCCAAGGCCAGGGTCGGATAATGAACACTGAAGCTTTCTTT CASSQGQGRIMNTEAFF
- TRBJ2-7 - TRBV7-5 TGTGTCAGAAGCTTGGTATGGGGGAAGCAGTACTTC CVRSLVWGKQYF
- TRBJ1-4 - TRBV11-2 TGTGCCAGCAGTACTAACCTAGGGGATGAAAAACTGTTTTTT CASSTNLGDEKLFF
- TRBJ2-3 - TRBV7-2 TGTGCCAGCAGCGATGCGACTAGAACTTTGGATACGCAGTATTTT CASSDATRTLDTQYF
- TRBJ2-7 few TRBV4-1 TGCGCCAGCAGCCGGGACTCCACGAGCTCCTACGAGCAGTACTTC CASSRDSTSSYEQYF
- TRBJ1-2 - TRBV6-4 TGTGCCAGCAGTGAAGGAGACAGCGCTAACTATGGCTACACCTTC CASSEGDSANYGYTF
- TRBJ1-1 - TRBV5-1 TGCGCCAGCTACGCGGGGAACACTGAAGCTTTCTTT CASYAGNTEAFF
- TRBJ2-7 - TRBV29-1 TGCAGCGCATCTGGGTGGGAGGCCTACGAGCAGTACTTC CSASGWEAYEQYF
TRBD2 TRBJ2-7 few TRBV7-8 TGTGCCAGCAGCTTAGGTGAGGGAGGGCTCTCCTACGAGCAGTACTTC CASSLGEGGLSYEQYF
- TRBJ2-3 - TRBV18 TGTGCCAGCTCACCCCGGGCAGCGGGCACAGATACGCAGTATTTT CASSPRAAGTDTQYF
- TRBJ2-7 few TRBV10-2 TGCGCCAGCAGTGAGTCTCCTAGTGTATACGAGCAGTACTTC CASSESPSVYEQYF
- TRBJ1-1 - TRBV4-1 TGCGCCAGCAGCCCGAGGTCCCTCTGGCAGAAGCTCGATCAGAACACTGAAGCTTTCTTT CASSPRSLWQKLDQNTEAFF
TRBD1 TRBJ2-5 - TRBV19 TGTGCCAGTAGTCTCCACGGGACAGGGCGACAAGAGACCCAGTACTTC CASSLHGTGRQETQYF
- TRBJ1-5 - TRBV19 TGTGCCAGTAGTCCCCCTTACCCACAGGCTAGCAATCAGCCCCAGCATTTT CASSPPYPQASNQPQHF
- TRBJ2-7 - TRBV7-9 TGTGCCAGCAGCCCGACCGGGGGTGCCTACGAGCAGTACTTC CASSPTGGAYEQYF
TRBD1 TRBJ2-7 - TRBV29-1 TGCAGCGTTGTTCCGCCAGGGGGCTACGAGCAGTACTTC CSVVPPGGYEQYF
TRBD1 TRBJ2-1 - TRBV9 TGTGCCAGCAGCGCACAGGGGGCCCCCTACAATGAGCAGTTCTTC CASSAQGAPYNEQFF
TRBD1 TRBJ2-1 - TRBV30 TGTGCCTGGAGTACGACAGGGAATGAGCAGTTCTTC CAWSTTGNEQFF
- TRBJ1-4 - TRBV7-9 TGTGCCAGCAGCCCTGAAAAACTGTTTTTT CASSPEKLFF
TRBD1 TRBJ2-7 once TRBV5-1 TGCGCCAGCAGCTTGGCAGGGGGTTCGGTCGAGCAGTACTTC CASSLAGGSVEQYF
TRBD2 TRBJ2-1 few TRBV29-1 TGCAGCGTCGGCGGGGGGGCCATGAACAATGAGCAGTTCTTC CSVGGGAMNNEQFF
- TRBJ1-4 - TRBV18 TGTGCCAGCTCATTTAGGGGGTCTCAGGAAAAACTGTTTTTT CASSFRGSQEKLFF
TRBD1 TRBJ1-2 - TRBV2 TGTGCCAGCAGTCCCCCGCAGGGGGAGGGCTACACCTTC CASSPPQGEGYTF
- TRBJ2-3 - TRBV16 TGTGCCAGCACCCGTCGCAGAAACACAGATACGCAGTATTTT CASTRRRNTDTQYF
- TRBJ2-2 - TRBV5-1 TGCGCCAGCAGCGGTTGGGGCGGGGAGCTGTTTTTT CASSGWGGELFF
TRBD2 TRBJ2-1 - TRBV4-1 TGCGCCAGCAGCGGGCTTGGTTTCCTAGCGGGGAGTGAGCAGTTCTTC CASSGLGFLAGSEQFF
- TRBJ2-2 - TRBV7-3 TGTGCCAGCAGCTTAATAGGGACCGGGGAGCTGTTTTTT CASSLIGTGELFF
TRBD2 TRBJ2-7 - TRBV10-1 TGCGCCAGCAGTGAGTCGGCGACTAGCATCTACGAGCAGTACTTC CASSESATSIYEQYF
TRBD1 TRBJ2-3 - TRBV2 TGTGCCAGCAGTGGACAGGGGAGCACAGATACGCAGTATTTT CASSGQGSTDTQYF
TRBD1 TRBJ2-1 - TRBV27 TGTGCCAGCAGTTTACCTTCTCTGACAGGGCTTTACAATGAGCAGTTCTTC CASSLPSLTGLYNEQFF